This T cell receptor (beta chain) was obtained from a study of CD8 T cells in ankylosing spondylitis. Findings of the study overall: There was reportedly significant enrichment of clones that were disease-linked in matched ankylosing spondylitis synovial fluid.

This clonotype appeared many times. No antigen is known for it. Germline loops: CDR1 MNHEY, CDR2 SMNVEV (reference sequence). Trimming removed 0 bases from V and 2 bases from J, with 11 bases in between. The CDR3 loop spans 15 amino acids. Using its own MiXCR run on the 5' RACE reads, TCRdb lists one record per CDR3 protein. Of approximately 250,000 distinct CDR3 sequences in the sample, roughly a tenth are singletons; the top ten hold around 3%. What was sequenced was blood, either unsorted or a sorted T cell fraction (not recorded which). The clonotype comes from a male donor with ankylosing spondylitis or in good health (not recorded which). The V gene is TRBV27, the J gene TRBJ2-7, with D unclear. CDR3 DNA sequence: TGTGCCAGCAGTTTATCGATCCAGGCCGCCTACGAGCAGTACTTC. Translating gives CASSLSIQAAYEQYF.